This TCR beta chain was sequenced for a study of blood T cell repertoires in COVID-19. Clones were sequenced by immunoSEQ multiplex PCR, and TCRdb holds only the in-frame ones, with some missing. The data show under 300,000 clones, approximately 88% seen once. This CDR3 contains 15 residues. V was trimmed by 6 bases and J by 9 bases, leaving 18 bases between them. Germline V gene data show CDR1 as MNHEY and CDR2 as SMNVEV (reference sequence). Those enrolled, adults aged about 18 to 89 years, came from 25 or so US areas. Cohort assignment relied on participant-reported clinical history. Donors in Cohort 3 who had recovered were those with two negative PCRs, healthcare professional clearance, or resolution of their symptoms.

This chain connects TRBV27 to TRBJ1-6; possibly TRBD1 for D (6 bases). The TCR comes from a woman aged 25 to 39 who had recovered from COVID-19. What was sequenced was PBMCs or T cells enriched from blood (not recorded which). CDR3 amino acids: CASRNDRRGGSPLHF. Here the CDR3 DNA reads TGTGCCAGCAGAAACGACAGGCGAGGGGGTTCACCCCTCCACTTT.